These T cell receptor beta chains were read from a single sample in a study of T-cell memory formation after mild COVID-19. One entry per CDR3 protein results from TCRdb running MiXCR on the 5' RACE reads. This table holds about 82,000 distinct CDR3 sequences, about 13% found once. The specimen was PBMCs or a T cell subset sorted from them (not recorded which). All receptors derive from an adult woman who had mild COVID-19 (a few samples of this study predate the infection). Cell type and time point are not known. The CDR3 runs from the conserved cysteine through the conserved F or W. A D gene is named only where the DNA matches it firmly. A row's size may be missing; if present it is once, few, many or a size class.

D gene | J gene | V gene | clone size | CDR3 protein | CDR3 DNA
TRBD1 | TRBJ2-1 | TRBV6-4 | many | CASSRDRHNEQFF | TGTGCCAGCAGTAGGGACAGGCACAATGAGCAGTTCTTC
- | TRBJ2-3 | TRBV2 | - | CASSRGVGGDTQYF | TGTGCCAGCAGTAGGGGTGTGGGAGGAGATACGCAGTATTTT
TRBD1 | TRBJ1-2 | TRBV10-3 | few | CAIRDTGEAYGYTF | TGTGCCATCAGGGACACAGGGGAAGCCTATGGCTACACCTTC
TRBD2 | TRBJ2-1 | TRBV7-2 | many | CASSSGLADEQFF | TGTGCCAGCAGTTCGGGACTAGCCGATGAGCAGTTCTTC
- | TRBJ1-4 | TRBV7-9 | - | CASSADGFYEKLFF | TGTGCCAGCAGCGCGGACGGATTCTATGAAAAACTGTTTTTT
- | TRBJ2-1 | TRBV29-1 | many | CSVPALVLAHNEQFF | TGCAGCGTCCCCGCACTCGTCCTAGCCCACAATGAGCAGTTCTTC
TRBD1 | TRBJ1-6 | TRBV5-6 | - | CASSLGTGVASPLHF | TGTGCCAGCAGCTTGGGGACAGGGGTTGCTTCACCCCTCCACTTT
TRBD1 | TRBJ2-7 | TRBV29-1 | few | CSVRWQSGQGTATYEQYF | TGCAGCGTTAGATGGCAGAGTGGACAGGGGACAGCGACCTACGAGCAGTACTTC
- | TRBJ2-1 | TRBV7-9 | many | CASSLVGLGHEQFF | TGTGCCAGCAGCTTAGTTGGTCTGGGCCATGAGCAGTTCTTC
- | TRBJ2-1 | TRBV5-4 | few | CASSLISGNEQFF | TGTGCCAGCAGCTTAATTTCGGGCAATGAGCAGTTCTTC
TRBD2 | TRBJ2-7 | TRBV11-2 | few | CASSLDKSASGSSYEQYF | TGTGCCAGCAGCTTAGATAAGAGCGCTAGCGGGAGCTCCTACGAGCAGTACTTC
- | TRBJ2-7 | TRBV7-2 | many | CASSLTAYEQYF | TGTGCCAGCAGCTTAACAGCGTACGAGCAGTACTTC
- | TRBJ1-1 | TRBV29-1 | few | CSVGVRVEAFF | TGCAGCGTTGGCGTCAGGGTGGAAGCTTTCTTT
TRBD2 | TRBJ2-5 | TRBV20-1 | - | CSASDSASGYQETQYF | TGCAGTGCTAGTGACAGTGCTAGCGGCTACCAAGAGACCCAGTACTTC
- | TRBJ2-1 | TRBV6-2/TRBV6-3 | few | CASSWGAGTYNEQFF | TGTGCCAGCAGTTGGGGAGCGGGGACATACAATGAGCAGTTCTTC
TRBD1 | TRBJ1-2 | TRBV4-1 | few | CASSQADRGSANYGYTF | TGCGCCAGCAGCCAGGCCGACAGGGGCTCAGCTAACTATGGCTACACCTTC
TRBD2 | TRBJ2-6 | TRBV5-4 | - | CASSFLGSGGAFGANVMTF | TGTGCCAGCAGCTTCCTGGGTAGCGGGGGGGCTTTTGGGGCCAACGTCATGACTTTC
- | TRBJ2-7 | TRBV5-1 | few | CASSYGRPAYEQYF | TGCGCCAGCAGCTATGGACGTCCAGCCTACGAGCAGTACTTC
- | TRBJ2-1 | TRBV9 | few | CASSQFSESYNEQFF | TGTGCCAGCAGCCAGTTTAGCGAATCCTACAATGAGCAGTTCTTC
- | TRBJ1-2 | TRBV13 | few | CASSLESGAPYGYTF | TGTGCCAGCAGCTTAGAATCGGGGGCCCCCTATGGCTACACCTTC
- | TRBJ2-7 | TRBV7-6 | many | CASSPEAVHEQYF | TGTGCCAGCAGCCCAGAGGCGGTTCACGAGCAGTACTTC
- | TRBJ2-3 | TRBV7-9 | - | CASSPGVTSPDTQYF | TGTGCCAGCAGCCCAGGGGTGACTAGTCCAGATACGCAGTATTTT